The count of the clone carrying this T cell receptor beta chain is one. Its antigen is undetermined. This record comes from a study of radiotherapy plus CTLA-4 blockade in lung cancer. Study-wide context: Objective responses were documented in under 20% of patients, with disease control in about 31%.

Study observations and caveats: According to reports, early shifts in blood T cell clones, alongside interferon-beta, forecast response most accurately. An expansion of tumor-derived TCR clones occurred in blood after radiotherapy plus ipilimumab.

The repertoire was sequenced with immunoSEQ multiplex PCR; TCRdb's copy has only in-frame clones and lacks some. The sample lists about 60,000 clones, around four fifths occurring once. Treatment of patients with chemo-refractory metastatic non-small-cell lung cancer consisted of focal radiation plus CTLA-4 blockade with ipilimumab. Germline V CDR1 and CDR2: SGHVS, FQNEAQ. Trimming shortened V by 0 bases and J by 4 bases, and 4 bases separated the two germline ends. The CDR3 is made up of 12 amino acids. The TCR was taken from a human donor with non-small cell lung cancer who had a partial response to radiotherapy plus ipilimumab. This chain joins TRBV7-8 and TRBJ2-7; D is unclear. This material consisted of peripheral blood, taken from a patient treated with radiotherapy plus ipilimumab. Here the CDR3 reads CASSLARYEQYF. CDR3 nucleotides: TGTGCCAGCAGCTTAGCGAGGTACGAGCAGTACTTC.